This T cell receptor beta chain was recorded in a study of blood T cell repertoires in COVID-19. The CDR3 has 14 residues. Germline trimming cut 5 bases from V and 4 bases from J; bases unmatched to any gene: 3. The germline V gene has CDR1 LGHDT and CDR2 YNNKEL (reference sequence). Data came from immunoSEQ multiplex PCR; TCRdb stores just in-frame clones and leaves some out. The sample has approximately 500,000 clones; roughly nine tenths are singletons. The chain employs TRBV3-1 (or the pseudogene TRBV3-2) and TRBJ2-5; 11 positions agree with TRBD2. The sequencing sample was made of peripheral blood. The receptor comes from a man aged 18 to 29 with COVID-19, enrolled during active disease. The CDR3 sequence: CASSTSGGGETQYF. The CDR3 DNA follows: TGTGCCAGCAGCACTAGCGGGGGCGGAGAGACCCAGTACTTC.